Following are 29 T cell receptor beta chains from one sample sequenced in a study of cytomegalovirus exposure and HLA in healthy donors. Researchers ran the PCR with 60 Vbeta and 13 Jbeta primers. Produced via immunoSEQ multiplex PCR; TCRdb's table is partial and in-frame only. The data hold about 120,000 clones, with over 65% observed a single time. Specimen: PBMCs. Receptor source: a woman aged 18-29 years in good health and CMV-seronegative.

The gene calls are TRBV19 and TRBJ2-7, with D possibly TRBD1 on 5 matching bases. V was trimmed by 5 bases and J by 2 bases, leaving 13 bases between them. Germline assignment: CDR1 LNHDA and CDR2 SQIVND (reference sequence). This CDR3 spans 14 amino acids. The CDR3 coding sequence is TGTGCCAGTAGTCTAGGACACCGCACCTACGAGCAGTACTTC. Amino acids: CASSLGHRTYEQYF.

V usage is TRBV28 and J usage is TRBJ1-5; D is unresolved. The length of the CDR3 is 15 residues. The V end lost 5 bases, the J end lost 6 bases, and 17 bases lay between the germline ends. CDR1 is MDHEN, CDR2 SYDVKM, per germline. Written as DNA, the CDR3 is TGTGCCAGCAGTCGCCCCGACATGGTGGGTCAGCCCCAGCATTTT. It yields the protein CASSRPDMVGQPQHF.

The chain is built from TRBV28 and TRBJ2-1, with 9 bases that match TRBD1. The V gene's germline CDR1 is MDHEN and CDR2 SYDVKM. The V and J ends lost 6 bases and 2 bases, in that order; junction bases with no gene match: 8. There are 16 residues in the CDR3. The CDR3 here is CASSQARQGAYNEQFF. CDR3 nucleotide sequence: TGTGCCAGCAGCCAAGCCCGACAGGGGGCCTACAATGAGCAGTTCTTC.

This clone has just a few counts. The CDR3 protein is CASHTTDSFSGNTIYF. The CDR3 nucleotides are TGTGCCAGTCATACGACGGACAGTTTCTCTGGAAACACCATATATTTT. V usage is TRBV2 and J usage is TRBJ1-3, with D possibly TRBD1 on 6 matching bases. Per germline, CDR1 SNHLY and CDR2 FYNNEI. The CDR3 is 16 residues long. Trimming removed 9 bases at V and 0 bases at J, with 18 bases between. Full variable domain (missing parts from reference TRBV2 and TRBJ1-3): EPEVTQTPSHQVTQMGQEVILRCVPISNHLYFYWYRQILGQKVEFLVSFYNNEISEKSEIFDDQFSVERPDGSNFTLKIRSTKLEDSAMYFCASHTTDSFSGNTIYFGEGSWLTVV.

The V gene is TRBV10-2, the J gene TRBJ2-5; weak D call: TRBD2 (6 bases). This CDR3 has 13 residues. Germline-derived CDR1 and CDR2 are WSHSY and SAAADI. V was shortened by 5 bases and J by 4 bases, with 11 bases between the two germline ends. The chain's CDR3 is CASSQGGIETQYF. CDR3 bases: TGCGCCAGCAGTCAGGGAGGAATAGAGACCCAGTACTTC.

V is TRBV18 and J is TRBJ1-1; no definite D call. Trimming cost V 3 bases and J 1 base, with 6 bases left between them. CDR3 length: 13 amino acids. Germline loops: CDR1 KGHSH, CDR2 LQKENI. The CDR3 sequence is CASSPGQNTEAFF. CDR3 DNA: TGTGCCAGCTCACCGGGCCAGAACACTGAAGCTTTCTTT.

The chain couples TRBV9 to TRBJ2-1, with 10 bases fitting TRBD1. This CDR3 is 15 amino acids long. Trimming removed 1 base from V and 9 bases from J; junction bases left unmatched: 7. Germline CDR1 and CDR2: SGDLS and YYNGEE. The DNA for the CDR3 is TGTGCCAGCAGCGTATTGACGGGACAGGGGACTGAGCAGTTCTTC. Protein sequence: CASSVLTGQGTEQFF.

CDR3 region: CAISGTVANYGYTF. As DNA, the CDR3 is TGTGCCATCAGTGGGACAGTAGCTAACTATGGCTACACCTTC. The chain employs TRBV10-3 and TRBJ1-2, with D tentatively TRBD1 (6 bases). Germline assignment: CDR1 ENHRY and CDR2 SYGVKD. This CDR3 has 14 residues. The germline V and J ends were trimmed by 4 bases and 0 bases, with 9 bases remaining between them.

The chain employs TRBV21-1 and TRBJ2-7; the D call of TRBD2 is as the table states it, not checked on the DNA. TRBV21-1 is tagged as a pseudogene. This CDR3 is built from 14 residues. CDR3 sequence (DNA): TGTGCCAGCAGCAAGGGGACTAGCGGGGACGAGCAGTACGTC. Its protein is CASSKGTSGDEQYV.

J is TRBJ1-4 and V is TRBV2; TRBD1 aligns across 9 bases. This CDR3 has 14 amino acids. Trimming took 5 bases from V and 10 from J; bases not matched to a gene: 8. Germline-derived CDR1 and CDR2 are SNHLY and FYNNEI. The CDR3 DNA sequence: TGTGCCAGCAGTTCGGGACAGGGTACCGCAAAACTGTTTTTT. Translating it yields CASSSGQGTAKLFF.

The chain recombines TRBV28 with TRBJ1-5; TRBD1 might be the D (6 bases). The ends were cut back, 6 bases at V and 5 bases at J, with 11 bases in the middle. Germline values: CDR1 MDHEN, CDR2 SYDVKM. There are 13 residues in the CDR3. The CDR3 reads CASRDSGDQPQHF. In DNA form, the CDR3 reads TGTGCCAGCAGGGACAGTGGTGATCAGCCCCAGCATTTT.

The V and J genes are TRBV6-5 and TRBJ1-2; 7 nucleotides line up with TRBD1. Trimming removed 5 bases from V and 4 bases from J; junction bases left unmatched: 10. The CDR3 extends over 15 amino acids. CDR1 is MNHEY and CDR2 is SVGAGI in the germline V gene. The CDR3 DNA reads TGTGCCAGCAGTCCCGACAGGGATAAAGTCTATGGCTACACCTTC. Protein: CASSPDRDKVYGYTF.

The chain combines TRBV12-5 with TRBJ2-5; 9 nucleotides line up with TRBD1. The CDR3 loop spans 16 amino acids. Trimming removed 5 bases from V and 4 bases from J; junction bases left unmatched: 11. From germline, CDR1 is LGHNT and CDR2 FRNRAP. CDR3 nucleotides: TGTGCTAGTGGTCCCGGGACAGGGAGAGGGGGAGAGACCCAGTACTTC. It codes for CASGPGTGRGGETQYF.

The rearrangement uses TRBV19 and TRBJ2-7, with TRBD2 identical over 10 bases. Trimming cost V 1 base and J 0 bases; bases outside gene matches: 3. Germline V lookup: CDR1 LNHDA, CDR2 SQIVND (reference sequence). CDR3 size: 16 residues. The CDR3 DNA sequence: TGTGCCAGTAGTATAGTTGGGACTAGCGTCTCCTACGAGCAGTACTTC. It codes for CASSIVGTSVSYEQYF.

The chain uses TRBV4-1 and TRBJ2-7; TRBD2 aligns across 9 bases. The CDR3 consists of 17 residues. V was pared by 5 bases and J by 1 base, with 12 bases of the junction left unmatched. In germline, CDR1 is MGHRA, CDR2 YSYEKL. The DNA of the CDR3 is TGCGCCAGCAGCTATAAGCCCGGGACTAGCCTTTCCTACGAGCAGTACTTC. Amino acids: CASSYKPGTSLSYEQYF.

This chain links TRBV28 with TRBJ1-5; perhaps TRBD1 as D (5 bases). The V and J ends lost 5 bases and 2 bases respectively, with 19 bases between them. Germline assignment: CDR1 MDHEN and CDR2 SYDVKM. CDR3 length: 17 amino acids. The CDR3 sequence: CASSRPLGGGGNQPQHF. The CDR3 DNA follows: TGTGCCAGCAGTCGACCTTTGGGGGGGGGAGGCAATCAGCCCCAGCATTTT. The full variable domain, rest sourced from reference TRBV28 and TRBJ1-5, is DVKVTQSSRYLVKRTGEKVFLECVQDMDHENMFWYRQDPGLGLRLIYFSYDVKMKEKGDIPEGYSVSREKKERFSLILESASTNQTSMYLCASSRPLGGGGNQPQHFGDGTRLSIL.

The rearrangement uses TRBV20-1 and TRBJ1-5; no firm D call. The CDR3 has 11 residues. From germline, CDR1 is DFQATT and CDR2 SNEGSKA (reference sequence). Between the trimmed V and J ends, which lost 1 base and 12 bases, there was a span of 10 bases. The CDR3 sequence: CSARGPGSQHF. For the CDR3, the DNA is TGCAGTGCTAGAGGACCGGGAAGCCAGCATTTT.

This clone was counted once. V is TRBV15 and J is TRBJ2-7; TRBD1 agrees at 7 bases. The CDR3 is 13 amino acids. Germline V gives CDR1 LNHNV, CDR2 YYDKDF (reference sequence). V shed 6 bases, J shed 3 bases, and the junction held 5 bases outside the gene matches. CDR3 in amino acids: CATSRQGHYEQYF. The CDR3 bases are TGTGCCACCAGTAGACAGGGACACTACGAGCAGTACTTC.

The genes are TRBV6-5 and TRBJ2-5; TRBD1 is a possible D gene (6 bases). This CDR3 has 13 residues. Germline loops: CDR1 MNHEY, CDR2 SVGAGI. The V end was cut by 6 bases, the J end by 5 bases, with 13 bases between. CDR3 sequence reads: CASREQGVETQYF. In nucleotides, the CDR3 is TGTGCCAGCAGAGAACAGGGAGTGGAGACCCAGTACTTC.

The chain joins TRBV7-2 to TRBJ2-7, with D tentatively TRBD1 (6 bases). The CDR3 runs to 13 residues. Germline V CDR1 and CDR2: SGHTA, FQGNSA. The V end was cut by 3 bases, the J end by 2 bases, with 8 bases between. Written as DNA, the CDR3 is TGTGCCAGCAGCTTCAGGACAGCCTACGAGCAGTACTTC. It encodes CASSFRTAYEQYF.

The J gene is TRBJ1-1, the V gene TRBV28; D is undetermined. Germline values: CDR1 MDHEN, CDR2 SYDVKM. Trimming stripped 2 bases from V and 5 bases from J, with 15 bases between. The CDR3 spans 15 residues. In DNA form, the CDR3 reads TGTGCCAGCAGTTTAATACACAGAAAGTCGACTGAAGCTTTCTTT. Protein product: CASSLIHRKSTEAFF.

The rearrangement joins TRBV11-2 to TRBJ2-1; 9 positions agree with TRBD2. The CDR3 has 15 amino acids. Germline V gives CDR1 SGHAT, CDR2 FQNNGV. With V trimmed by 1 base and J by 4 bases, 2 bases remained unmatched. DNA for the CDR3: TGTGCCAGCAGCTTAGGGGCGGGAGGGTACAATGAGCAGTTCTTC. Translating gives CASSLGAGGYNEQFF. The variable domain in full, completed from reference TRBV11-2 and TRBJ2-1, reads EAGVAQSPRYKIIEKRQSVAFWCNPISGHATLYWYQQILGQGPKLLIQFQNNGVVDDSQLPKDRFSAERLKGVDSTLKIQPAKLEDSAVYLCASSLGAGGYNEQFFGPGTRLTVL.

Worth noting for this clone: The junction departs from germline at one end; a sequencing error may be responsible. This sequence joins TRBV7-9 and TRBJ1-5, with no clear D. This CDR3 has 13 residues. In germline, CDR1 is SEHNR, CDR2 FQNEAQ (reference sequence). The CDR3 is CTSSTRVNQPQHF. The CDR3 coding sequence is TGTACCAGCAGCACCCGGGTCAATCAGCCCCAGCATTTT.

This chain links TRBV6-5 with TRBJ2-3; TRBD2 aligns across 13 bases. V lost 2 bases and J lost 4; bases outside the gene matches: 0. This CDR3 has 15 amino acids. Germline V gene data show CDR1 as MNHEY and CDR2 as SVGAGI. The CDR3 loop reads CASSYTSGGADTQYF. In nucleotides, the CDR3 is TGTGCCAGCAGTTACACTAGCGGGGGGGCAGATACGCAGTATTTT.

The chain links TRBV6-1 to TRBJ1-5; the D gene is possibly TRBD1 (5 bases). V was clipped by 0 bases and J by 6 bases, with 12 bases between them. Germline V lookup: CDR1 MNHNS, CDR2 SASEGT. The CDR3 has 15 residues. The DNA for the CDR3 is TGTGCCAGCAGTGAAGCACCAGGGATGGTTCAGCCCCAGCATTTT. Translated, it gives CASSEAPGMVQPQHF.

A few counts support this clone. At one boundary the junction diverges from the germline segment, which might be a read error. CDR3 sequence (DNA): TGTGCCAGCAGTTTCCTTTATTCCGGGATAATGAGCCGCGCTGAAGATTTCTTT. It translates to CASSFLYSGIMSRAEDFF. This chain connects TRBV28 to TRBJ1-1; D ambiguous. The germline CDR1 and CDR2 sequences are MDHEN and SYDVKM. The CDR3 totals 18 residues.

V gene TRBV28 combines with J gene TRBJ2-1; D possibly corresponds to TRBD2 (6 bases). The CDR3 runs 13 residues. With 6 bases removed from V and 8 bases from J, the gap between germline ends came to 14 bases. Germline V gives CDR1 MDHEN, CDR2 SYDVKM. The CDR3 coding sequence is TGTGCCAGCAGCCCGTGGGGAGGCGATGAGCAGTTCTTC. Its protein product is CASSPWGGDEQFF.

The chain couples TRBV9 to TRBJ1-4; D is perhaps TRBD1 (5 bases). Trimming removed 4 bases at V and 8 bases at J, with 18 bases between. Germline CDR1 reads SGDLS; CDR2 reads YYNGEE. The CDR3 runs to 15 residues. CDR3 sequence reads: CASSFSPRADEKLFF. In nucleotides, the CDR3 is TGTGCCAGCAGCTTCTCACCCAGGGCGGACGAAAAACTGTTTTTT.

The CDR3 reads CASSLGQGRTYTF. The DNA for the CDR3 is TGTGCCAGCAGCCTGGGACAGGGTAGGACCTACACCTTC. This chain joins TRBV7-2 and TRBJ1-2; TRBD1 agrees at 9 bases. This CDR3 region has 13 residues. V lost 5 bases, J lost 10 bases, and 8 bases stayed unmatched. The germline CDR1 and CDR2 sequences are SGHTA and FQGNSA. The full variable domain, its missing parts supplied by reference TRBV7-2 and TRBJ1-2, is GAGVSQSPSNKVTEKGKDVELRCDPISGHTALYWYRQSLGQGLEFLIYFQGNSAPDKSGLPSDRFSAERTGGSVSTLTIQRTQQEDSAVYLCASSLGQGRTYTFGSGTRLTVV.